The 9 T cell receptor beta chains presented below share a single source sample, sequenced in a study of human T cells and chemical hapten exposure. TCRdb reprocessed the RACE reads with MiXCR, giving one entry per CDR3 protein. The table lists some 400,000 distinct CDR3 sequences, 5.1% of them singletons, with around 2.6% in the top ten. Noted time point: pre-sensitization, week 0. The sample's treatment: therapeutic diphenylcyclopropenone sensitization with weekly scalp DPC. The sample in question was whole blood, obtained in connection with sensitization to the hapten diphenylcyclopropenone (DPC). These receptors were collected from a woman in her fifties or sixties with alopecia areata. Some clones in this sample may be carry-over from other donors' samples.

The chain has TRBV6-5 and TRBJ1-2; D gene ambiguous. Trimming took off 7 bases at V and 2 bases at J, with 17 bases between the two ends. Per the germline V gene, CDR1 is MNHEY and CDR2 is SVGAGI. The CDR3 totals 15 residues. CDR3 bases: TGTGCCAGCACTTCGACACCATCATCCAACTATGGCTACACCTTC. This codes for CASTSTPSSNYGYTF.

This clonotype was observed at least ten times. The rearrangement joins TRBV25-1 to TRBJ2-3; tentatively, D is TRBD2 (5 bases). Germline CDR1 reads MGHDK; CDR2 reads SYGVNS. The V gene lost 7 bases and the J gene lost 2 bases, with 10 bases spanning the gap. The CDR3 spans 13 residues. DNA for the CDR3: TGTGCCAGCACAGCCGGGGTCACAGATACGCAGTATTTT. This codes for CASTAGVTDTQYF.

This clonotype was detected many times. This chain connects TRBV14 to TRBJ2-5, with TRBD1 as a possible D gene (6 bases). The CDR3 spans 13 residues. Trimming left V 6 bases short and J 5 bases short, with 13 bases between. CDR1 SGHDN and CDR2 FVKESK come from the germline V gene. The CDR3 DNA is TGTGCCAGCAGGATGACAGGATCCGAGACCCAGTACTTC. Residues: CASRMTGSETQYF.

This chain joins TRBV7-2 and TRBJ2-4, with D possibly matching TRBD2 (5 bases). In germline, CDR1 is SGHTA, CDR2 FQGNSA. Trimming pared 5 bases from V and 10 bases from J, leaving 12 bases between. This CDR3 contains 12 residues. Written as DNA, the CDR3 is TGTGCCAGCAGCCCGACTACGTCAATTCAGTACTTC. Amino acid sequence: CASSPTTSIQYF.

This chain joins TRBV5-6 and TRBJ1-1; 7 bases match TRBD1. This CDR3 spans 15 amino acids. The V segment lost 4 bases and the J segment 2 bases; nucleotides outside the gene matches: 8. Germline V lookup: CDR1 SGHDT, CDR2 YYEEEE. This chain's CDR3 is CASSAWTGENTEAFF. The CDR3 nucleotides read TGTGCCAGCAGCGCGTGGACAGGCGAAAACACTGAAGCTTTCTTT.

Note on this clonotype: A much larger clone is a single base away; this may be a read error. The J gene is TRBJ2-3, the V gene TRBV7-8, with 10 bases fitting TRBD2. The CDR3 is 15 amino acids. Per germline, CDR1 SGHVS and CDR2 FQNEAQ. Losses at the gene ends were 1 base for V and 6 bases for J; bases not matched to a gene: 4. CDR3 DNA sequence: TGTGCCAGCAGCTTAGGGGCTAGCGGGAGTGATACGCAGTATTTT. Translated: CASSLGASGSDTQYF.

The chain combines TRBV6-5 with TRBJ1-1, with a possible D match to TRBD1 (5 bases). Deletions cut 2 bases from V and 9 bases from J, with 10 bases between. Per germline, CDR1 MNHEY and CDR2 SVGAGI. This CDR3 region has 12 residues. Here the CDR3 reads CASSYVRGKAFF. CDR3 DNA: TGTGCCAGCAGTTACGTCCGGGGCAAAGCTTTCTTT.

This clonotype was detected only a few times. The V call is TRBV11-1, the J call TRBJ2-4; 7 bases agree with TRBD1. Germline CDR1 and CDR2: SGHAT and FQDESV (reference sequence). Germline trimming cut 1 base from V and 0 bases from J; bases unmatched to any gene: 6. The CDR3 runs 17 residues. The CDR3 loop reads CASSLETTGTAKNIQYF. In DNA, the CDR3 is TGTGCCAGCAGCTTAGAAACGACAGGGACAGCCAAAAACATTCAGTACTTC.

The chain's CDR3 is CASSLGAGTNYGYTF. The CDR3, as DNA: TGTGCCAGCAGCTTAGGGGCAGGGACAAACTATGGCTACACCTTC. The chain has TRBV7-8 and TRBJ1-2; perhaps TRBD1 as D (6 bases). V lost 1 base to trimming and J lost 2 bases, with 11 bases between them. Looked up from germline, CDR1 is SGHVS and CDR2 is FQNEAQ. The CDR3 totals 15 residues.